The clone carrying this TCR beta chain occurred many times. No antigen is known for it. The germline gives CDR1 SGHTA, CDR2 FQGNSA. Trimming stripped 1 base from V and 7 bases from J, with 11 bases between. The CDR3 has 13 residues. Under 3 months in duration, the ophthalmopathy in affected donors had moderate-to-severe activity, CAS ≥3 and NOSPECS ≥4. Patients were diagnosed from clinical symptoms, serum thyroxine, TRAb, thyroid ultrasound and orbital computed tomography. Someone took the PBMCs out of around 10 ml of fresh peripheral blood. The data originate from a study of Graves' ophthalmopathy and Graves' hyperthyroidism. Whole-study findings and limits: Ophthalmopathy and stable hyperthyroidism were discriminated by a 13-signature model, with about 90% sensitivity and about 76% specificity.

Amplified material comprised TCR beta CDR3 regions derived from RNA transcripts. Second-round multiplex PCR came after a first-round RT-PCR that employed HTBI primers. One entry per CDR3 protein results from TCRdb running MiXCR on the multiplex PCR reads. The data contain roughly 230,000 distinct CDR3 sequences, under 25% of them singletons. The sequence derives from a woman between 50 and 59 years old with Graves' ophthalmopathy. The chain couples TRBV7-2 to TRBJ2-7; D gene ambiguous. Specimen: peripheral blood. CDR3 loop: CASSLGPAWEQYF. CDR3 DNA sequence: TGTGCCAGCAGCTTAGGGCCCGCGTGGGAGCAGTACTTC.